This T cell receptor (beta chain) originates from a study of shared clonotypes between healthy human individuals. Background on the study: CD4 naive and CD4 memory each took three plates per donor, while CD8 naive took two and CD8 memory one. Study-wide results and limits: Only blood samples were collected, and tissue repertoires likely differ.

In its sample, this clone was seen once. Its antigen is not identified. Germline values: CDR1 KGHSH, CDR2 LQKENI. The length of the CDR3 is 13 residues. V shed 4 bases and J shed 7 bases, with 11 bases lying between them. Deep-level settings were used for running the assay. It was across several immunoSEQ plates that each subset's genomic DNA was evenly split. TCRdb's copy holds only in-frame clones and misses some; the assay was immunoSEQ multiplex PCR. The table includes around 1.5 million clones, 98% detected once. This TCR derives from a man younger than 45 in good health. The chain combines TRBV18 with TRBJ2-1; D possibly corresponds to TRBD1 (6 bases). The source material was naive CD4+ T cells sorted from blood. Subset noted: CD45RA+ positively selected. CDR3 loop: CASSLQGINEQFF. The CDR3 DNA follows: TGTGCCAGCTCACTTCAGGGGATAAATGAGCAGTTCTTC.